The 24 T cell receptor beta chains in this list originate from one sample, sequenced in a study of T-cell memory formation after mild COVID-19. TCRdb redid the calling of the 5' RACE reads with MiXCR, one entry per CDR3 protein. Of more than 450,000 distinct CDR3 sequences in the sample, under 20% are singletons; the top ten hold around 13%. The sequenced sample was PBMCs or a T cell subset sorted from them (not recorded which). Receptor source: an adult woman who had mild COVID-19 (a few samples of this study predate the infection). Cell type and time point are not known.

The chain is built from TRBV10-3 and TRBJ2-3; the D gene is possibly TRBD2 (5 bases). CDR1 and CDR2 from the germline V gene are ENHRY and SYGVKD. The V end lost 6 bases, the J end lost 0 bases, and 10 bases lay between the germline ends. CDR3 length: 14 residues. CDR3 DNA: TGTGCCATCAGAGAGCGGCCCAGCACAGATACGCAGTATTTT. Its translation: CAIRERPSTDTQYF.

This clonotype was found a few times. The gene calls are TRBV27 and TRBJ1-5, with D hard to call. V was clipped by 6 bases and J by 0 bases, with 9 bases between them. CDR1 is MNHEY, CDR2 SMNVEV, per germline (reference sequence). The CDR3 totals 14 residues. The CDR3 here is CASRGINSNQPQHF. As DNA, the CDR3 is TGTGCCAGCAGGGGGATTAATAGCAATCAGCCCCAGCATTTT.

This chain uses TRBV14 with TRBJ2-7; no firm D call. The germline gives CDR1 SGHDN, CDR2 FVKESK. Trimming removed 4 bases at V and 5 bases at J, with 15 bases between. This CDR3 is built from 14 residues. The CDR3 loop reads CASSPRPGRDEQYF. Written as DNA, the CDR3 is TGTGCCAGCAGCCCCCGTCCCGGAAGGGACGAGCAGTACTTC.

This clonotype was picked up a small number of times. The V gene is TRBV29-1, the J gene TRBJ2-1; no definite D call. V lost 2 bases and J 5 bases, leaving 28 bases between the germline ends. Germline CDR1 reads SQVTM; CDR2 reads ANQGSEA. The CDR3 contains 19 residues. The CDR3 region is CSVENPPNEDRSPNNEQFF. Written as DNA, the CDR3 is TGCAGCGTTGAAAACCCACCCAACGAGGATCGGTCACCCAACAATGAGCAGTTCTTC.

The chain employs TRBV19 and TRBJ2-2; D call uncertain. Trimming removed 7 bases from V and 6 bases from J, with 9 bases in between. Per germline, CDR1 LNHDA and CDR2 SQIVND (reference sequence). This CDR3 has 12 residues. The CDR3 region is CASTPSAGELFF. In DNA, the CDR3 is TGTGCCAGTACCCCGTCGGCCGGGGAGCTGTTTTTT.

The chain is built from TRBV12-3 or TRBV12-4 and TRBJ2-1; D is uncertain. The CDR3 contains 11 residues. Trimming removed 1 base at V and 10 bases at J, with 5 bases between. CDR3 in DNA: TGTGCCAGCAGTTTAGGGCAGGAGCAGTTCTTC. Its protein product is CASSLGQEQFF.

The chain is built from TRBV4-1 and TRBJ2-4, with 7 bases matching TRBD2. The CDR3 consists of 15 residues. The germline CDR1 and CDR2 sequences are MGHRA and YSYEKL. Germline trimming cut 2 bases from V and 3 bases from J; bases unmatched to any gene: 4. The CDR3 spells CASSQPTSSKNIQYF. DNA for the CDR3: TGCGCCAGCAGCCAACCGACTAGCAGCAAAAACATTCAGTACTTC.

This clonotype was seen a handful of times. This CDR3 reads CASSLGEPGPLHF. The CDR3 nucleotides read TGTGCCAGCAGCTTAGGCGAGCCAGGGCCCCTCCACTTT. The chain uses TRBV7-8 and TRBJ1-6; a possible D gene is TRBD1 (5 bases). Germline CDR1 and CDR2: SGHVS and FQNEAQ. The CDR3 is 13 amino acids. The V end lost 1 base, the J end lost 13 bases, and 11 bases lay between the germline ends.

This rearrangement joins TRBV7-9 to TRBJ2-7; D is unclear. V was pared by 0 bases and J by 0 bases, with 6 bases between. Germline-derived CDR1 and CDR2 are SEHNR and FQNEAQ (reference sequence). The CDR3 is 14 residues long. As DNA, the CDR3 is TGTGCCAGCAGCTTAGCAGACCTCTCCTACGAGCAGTACTTC. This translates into CASSLADLSYEQYF.

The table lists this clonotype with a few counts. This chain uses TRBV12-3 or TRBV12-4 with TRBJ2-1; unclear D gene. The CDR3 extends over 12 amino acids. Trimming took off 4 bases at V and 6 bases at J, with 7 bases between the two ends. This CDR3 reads CASSSLSNEQFF. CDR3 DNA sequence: TGTGCCAGCAGTTCCCTATCCAATGAGCAGTTCTTC.

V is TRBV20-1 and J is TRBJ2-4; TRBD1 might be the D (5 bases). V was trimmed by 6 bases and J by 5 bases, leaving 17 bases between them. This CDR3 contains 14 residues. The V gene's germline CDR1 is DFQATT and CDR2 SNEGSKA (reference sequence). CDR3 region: CSARAAGSQNIQYF. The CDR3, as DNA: TGCAGTGCCAGGGCCGCCGGGTCCCAAAACATTCAGTACTTC.

DNA for the CDR3: TGTGCCAGCAGTTATGAGAAAGCTTTCTTT. Protein sequence: CASSYEKAFF. The chain joins TRBV28 to TRBJ1-1; unclear D gene. From germline, CDR1 is MDHEN and CDR2 SYDVKM. The CDR3 consists of 10 residues. V lost 4 bases to trimming and J lost 9 bases, with 6 bases between them.

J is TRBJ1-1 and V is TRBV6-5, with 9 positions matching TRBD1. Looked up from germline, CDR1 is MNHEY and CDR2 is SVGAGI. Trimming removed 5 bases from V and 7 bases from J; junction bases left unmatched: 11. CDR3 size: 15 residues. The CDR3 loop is CASSLKQGAWGEAFF. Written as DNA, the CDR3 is TGTGCCAGCAGTCTAAAACAGGGGGCTTGGGGTGAAGCTTTCTTT.

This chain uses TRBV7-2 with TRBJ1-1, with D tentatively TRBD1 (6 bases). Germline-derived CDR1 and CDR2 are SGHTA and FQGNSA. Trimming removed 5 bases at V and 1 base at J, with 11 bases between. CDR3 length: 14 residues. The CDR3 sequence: CASSQQGPNTEAFF. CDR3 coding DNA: TGTGCCAGCAGCCAGCAGGGGCCGAACACTGAAGCTTTCTTT.

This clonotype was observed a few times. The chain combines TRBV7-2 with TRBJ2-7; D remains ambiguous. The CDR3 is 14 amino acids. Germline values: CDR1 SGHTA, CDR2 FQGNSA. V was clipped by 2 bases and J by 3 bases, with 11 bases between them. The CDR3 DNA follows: TGTGCCAGCAGCTTACGAGAACCTTACTACGAGCAGTACTTC. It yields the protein CASSLREPYYEQYF.

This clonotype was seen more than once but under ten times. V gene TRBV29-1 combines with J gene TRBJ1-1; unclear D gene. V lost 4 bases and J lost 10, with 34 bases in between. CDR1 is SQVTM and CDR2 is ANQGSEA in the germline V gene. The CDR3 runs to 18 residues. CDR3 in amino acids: CSVVHLGQPNEVGGGAFF. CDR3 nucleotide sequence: TGCAGCGTTGTCCATCTTGGCCAACCGAACGAGGTAGGAGGAGGAGCTTTCTTT.

CDR3 bases: TGCAGCGTTGAGGACGGACAGGGGCTCTTCACCGGGGAGCTGTTTTTT. This encodes CSVEDGQGLFTGELFF. This sequence joins TRBV29-1 and TRBJ2-2; 9 nucleotides line up with TRBD1. This CDR3 is built from 16 residues. J lost 4 bases, V lost 3 bases, and 9 bases had no gene match. Germline V CDR1 and CDR2: SQVTM, ANQGSEA.

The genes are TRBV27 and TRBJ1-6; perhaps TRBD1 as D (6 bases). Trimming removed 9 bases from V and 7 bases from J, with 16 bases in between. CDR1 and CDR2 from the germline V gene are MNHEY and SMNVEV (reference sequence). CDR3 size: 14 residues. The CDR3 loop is CASGGTRRNSPLHF. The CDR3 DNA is TGTGCCAGTGGAGGGACAAGACGAAATTCACCCCTCCACTTT.

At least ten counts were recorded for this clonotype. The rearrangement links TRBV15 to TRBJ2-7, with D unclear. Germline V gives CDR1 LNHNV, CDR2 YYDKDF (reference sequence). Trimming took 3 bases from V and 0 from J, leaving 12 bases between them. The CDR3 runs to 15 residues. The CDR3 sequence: CATSSNRGSSYEQYF. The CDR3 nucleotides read TGTGCCACCAGCAGTAATCGAGGCAGCTCCTACGAGCAGTACTTC.

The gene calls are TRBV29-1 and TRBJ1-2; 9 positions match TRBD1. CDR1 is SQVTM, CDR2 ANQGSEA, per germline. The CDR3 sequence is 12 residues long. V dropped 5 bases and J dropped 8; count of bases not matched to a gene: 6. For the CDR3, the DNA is TGCAGCGTTCCGGGACAGGGAAACGGCTACACCTTC. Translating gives CSVPGQGNGYTF. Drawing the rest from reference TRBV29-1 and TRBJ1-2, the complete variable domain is SAVISQKPSRDICQRGTSLTIQCQVDSQVTMMFWYRQQPGQSLTLIATANQGSEATYESGFVIDKFPISRPNLTFSTLTVSNMSPEDSSIYLCSVPGQGNGYTFGSGTRLTVV.

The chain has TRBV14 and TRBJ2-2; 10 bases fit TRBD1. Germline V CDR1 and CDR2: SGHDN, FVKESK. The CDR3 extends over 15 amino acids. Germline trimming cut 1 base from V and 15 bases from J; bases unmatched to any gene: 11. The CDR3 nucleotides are TGTGCCAGCAGCCAAGCGGGACAGGGGACCACGAGGGTGTTTTTT. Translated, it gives CASSQAGQGTTRVFF.

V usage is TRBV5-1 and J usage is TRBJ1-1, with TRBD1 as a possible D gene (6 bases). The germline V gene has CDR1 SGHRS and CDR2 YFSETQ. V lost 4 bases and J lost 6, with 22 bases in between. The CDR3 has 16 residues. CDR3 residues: CASSLFSDSLRAEAFF. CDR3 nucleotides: TGCGCCAGCAGCCTCTTTTCGGACAGCCTGAGGGCTGAAGCTTTCTTT.

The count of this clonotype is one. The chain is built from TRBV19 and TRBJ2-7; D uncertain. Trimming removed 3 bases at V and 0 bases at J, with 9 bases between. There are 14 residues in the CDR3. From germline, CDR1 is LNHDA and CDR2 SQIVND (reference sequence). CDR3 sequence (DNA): TGTGCCAGTAGTATGGTAAGCGCCTCCTACGAGCAGTACTTC. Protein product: CASSMVSASYEQYF.

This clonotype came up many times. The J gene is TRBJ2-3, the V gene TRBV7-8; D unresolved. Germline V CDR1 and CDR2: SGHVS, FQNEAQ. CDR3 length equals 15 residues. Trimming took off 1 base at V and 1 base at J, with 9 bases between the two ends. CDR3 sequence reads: CASSLDGIRTDTQYF. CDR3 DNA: TGTGCCAGCAGCTTAGACGGAATCCGCACAGATACGCAGTATTTT.